These 23 T cell receptor beta chains originate from one sample sequenced in a study of blood T cell repertoires in COVID-19. TCRdb keeps only in-frame clones here, not all; method: immunoSEQ multiplex PCR. Of about 52,000 clones in the sample, about nine tenths are singletons; the top ten hold around 13%. The specimen sequenced was peripheral blood. The receptors were sampled from a man between 70 and 80 years old with acute or convalescent COVID-19.

This chain connects TRBV5-1 to TRBJ2-5; 8 nucleotides line up with TRBD1. This CDR3 contains 15 residues. CDR1 and CDR2 from the germline V gene are SGHRS and YFSETQ. Trimming cost V 9 bases and J 5 bases; bases outside gene matches: 15. Here the CDR3 DNA reads TGCGCCACCACCCGTACAGGGGGATTTGGGGAGACCCAGTACTTC. Amino acids: CATTRTGGFGETQYF.

The rearrangement uses TRBV24-1 and TRBJ2-5; 8 positions agree with TRBD2. The germline V gene has CDR1 KGHDR and CDR2 SFDVKD. V gave up 5 bases and J gave up 5 bases; unmatched junction bases: 9. The CDR3 runs to 15 residues. The CDR3 spells CATSGSSGPGETQYF. The CDR3 DNA follows: TGTGCCACCAGTGGTTCTAGCGGGCCTGGGGAGACCCAGTACTTC.

V and J are TRBV5-1 and TRBJ1-4, with 9 bases identical to TRBD1. V trimming: 0 bases; J trimming: 5 bases; junction bases outside the gene matches: 8. CDR3 length equals 17 residues. Looked up from germline, CDR1 is SGHRS and CDR2 is YFSETQ. CDR3 loop: CASSLAPPGQGNEKLFF. The CDR3 DNA follows: TGCGCCAGCAGCTTGGCCCCCCCGGGACAGGGCAATGAAAAACTGTTTTTT.

The gene calls are TRBV28 and TRBJ2-1; a weak D match, TRBD1 (6 bases). CDR1 is MDHEN, CDR2 SYDVKM, per germline. This CDR3 comprises 13 residues. This chain's CDR3 is CATHNLQGTKQFF. The CDR3 DNA follows: TGTGCAACACATAACCTTCAGGGGACAAAGCAGTTCTTC.

This clone appeared a single time. The chain combines TRBV24-1 with TRBJ2-5, with a weak D call TRBD2 (6 bases). Trimming cost V 4 bases and J 4 bases, with 15 bases left between them. In germline, CDR1 is KGHDR, CDR2 SFDVKD. The CDR3 covers 15 residues. The CDR3 DNA is TGTGCCACCAGTGACCCGCGGGGAGTAGGAGAGACCCAGTACTTC. It codes for CATSDPRGVGETQYF.

The chain joins TRBV21-1 to TRBJ2-1; whether TRBD1, the table's D call, matches the DNA was not checked. TRBV21-1 is listed as a pseudogene. CDR3 length: 12 amino acids. The CDR3 is CASRRGPHEQFF. CDR3 DNA sequence: TGTGCCAGCAGGAGGGGGCCCCATGAGCAGTTCTTC.

V gene TRBV5-1 combines with J gene TRBJ1-1, with a weak D call TRBD1 (5 bases). V was trimmed by 1 base and J by 1 base, leaving 8 bases between them. Looked up from germline, CDR1 is SGHRS and CDR2 is YFSETQ. This CDR3 region has 14 residues. This CDR3 is CASSLQGSNTEAFF. The CDR3 DNA is TGCGCCAGCAGCTTGCAGGGCTCGAACACTGAAGCTTTCTTT. The entire variable domain, with the rest obtained from reference TRBV5-1 and TRBJ1-1, is as follows: KAGVTQTPRYLIKTRGQQVTLSCSPISGHRSVSWYQQTPGQGLQFLFEYFSETQRNKGNFPGRFSGRQFSNSRSEMNVSTLELGDSALYLCASSLQGSNTEAFFGQGTRLTVV.

The chain joins TRBV5-5 to TRBJ2-7, with D possibly being TRBD1 (5 bases). Germline CDR1 SGHKS, CDR2 YYEKEE (reference sequence). The CDR3 runs to 12 residues. V was trimmed by 5 bases and J by 5 bases, leaving 11 bases between them. CDR3 sequence (DNA): TGTGCCAGCAGTCCGGCAGGGAACGAGCAGTACTTC. Translating gives CASSPAGNEQYF.

V gene TRBV5-5 combines with J gene TRBJ2-5; D might be TRBD2 (6 bases). This CDR3 has 14 residues. V was trimmed by 1 base and J by 5 bases, leaving 12 bases between them. In germline, CDR1 is SGHKS, CDR2 YYEKEE (reference sequence). The CDR3 is CASSLFGGSETQYF. For the CDR3, the DNA is TGTGCCAGCAGCTTGTTCGGGGGATCGGAGACCCAGTACTTC.

This chain connects TRBV7-6 to TRBJ2-1; 12 bases agree with TRBD2. With V trimmed by 4 bases and J by 1 base, 8 bases remained unmatched. CDR3 length: 18 amino acids. The germline gives CDR1 SGHVS, CDR2 FNYEAQ. CDR3 protein: CASSSGTSGLQSYNEQFF. CDR3 nucleotide sequence: TGTGCCAGCAGCTCGGGGACTAGCGGGCTCCAATCCTACAATGAGCAGTTCTTC.

CDR3 DNA sequence: TGTGCCAGCAGCTTGGGCACTACTAATGAAAAACTGTTTTTT. Amino acid sequence: CASSLGTTNEKLFF. The chain joins TRBV2 to TRBJ1-4, with D unresolved. The CDR3 runs to 14 residues. Germline V gives CDR1 SNHLY, CDR2 FYNNEI. Trimming removed 6 bases from V and 2 bases from J, with 10 bases in between. Full variable domain (remainder filled in from reference TRBV2 and TRBJ1-4): EPEVTQTPSHQVTQMGQEVILRCVPISNHLYFYWYRQILGQKVEFLVSFYNNEISEKSEIFDDQFSVERPDGSNFTLKIRSTKLEDSAMYFCASSLGTTNEKLFFGSGTQLSVL.

This clone was seen once. V gene TRBV5-1 combines with J gene TRBJ1-1; no definite D call. The CDR3 consists of 15 residues. V dropped 3 bases and J dropped 3 bases, with 15 bases sitting between them. CDR1 and CDR2 (germline): SGHRS, YFSETQ. The CDR3 reads CASSSFDTSHTEAFF. The CDR3 DNA is TGCGCCAGCAGCTCTTTCGACACTTCCCACACTGAAGCTTTCTTT.

The gene calls are TRBV9 and TRBJ2-6, with D uncertain. This CDR3 has 14 amino acids. CDR1 SGDLS and CDR2 YYNGEE come from the germline V gene. Trimming left V 3 bases short and J 0 bases short, with 4 bases between. DNA for the CDR3: TGTGCCAGCAGCGAACTCTCTGGGGCCAACGTCCTGACTTTC. Translation gives CASSELSGANVLTF.

The chain combines TRBV6-2 or TRBV6-3 with TRBJ2-1, with 8 positions matching TRBD2. Germline CDR1 and CDR2: MNHEY and SVGEGT. The CDR3 extends over 15 amino acids. Trimming removed 4 bases from V and 6 bases from J; junction bases left unmatched: 8. CDR3 sequence reads: CASSLRGGGFNEQFF. As DNA, the CDR3 is TGTGCCAGCAGTTTAAGGGGCGGGGGGTTCAATGAGCAGTTCTTC.

V usage is TRBV6-4 and J usage is TRBJ2-1, with TRBD2 matching over 10 bases. Germline CDR1 MRHNA, CDR2 SNTAGT. The CDR3 is made up of 15 amino acids. Trimming cost V 3 bases and J 3 bases; bases outside gene matches: 2. The CDR3 sequence is CASSERLAGYNEQFF. CDR3 coding DNA: TGTGCCAGCAGTGAAAGACTAGCGGGCTACAATGAGCAGTTCTTC.

This clone has more than one count but fewer than ten. The CDR3 DNA reads TGTGCCAGCAGCCCAGAACAAAGGGGTAATTCACCCCTCCACTTT. This encodes CASSPEQRGNSPLHF. This chain uses TRBV5-4 with TRBJ1-6; D is perhaps TRBD1 (5 bases). Trimming stripped 4 bases from V and 6 bases from J, with 14 bases between. The CDR3 consists of 15 residues. CDR1 and CDR2 (germline): SGHNT, YYREEE (reference sequence).

The chain employs TRBV10-3 and TRBJ2-1, with 10 nucleotides matching TRBD2. Germline loops: CDR1 ENHRY, CDR2 SYGVKD. The CDR3 loop spans 12 amino acids. With V trimmed by 9 bases and J by 8 bases, 4 bases remained unmatched. CDR3 bases: TGTGCCATTTCGACTAGCGGGCATGAGCAGTTCTTC. Translating it yields CAISTSGHEQFF.

V gene TRBV18 combines with J gene TRBJ1-1; a weak D match, TRBD1 (5 bases). The germline V and J ends were trimmed by 3 bases and 2 bases, with 10 bases remaining between them. The V gene's germline CDR1 is KGHSH and CDR2 LQKENI. This CDR3 has 14 amino acids. The chain's CDR3 is CASSPSGINTEAFF. The CDR3 DNA is TGTGCCAGCTCACCGTCAGGGATAAACACTGAAGCTTTCTTT. The complete variable domain, with remaining parts taken from reference TRBV18 and TRBJ1-1, reads NAGVMQNPRHLVRRRGQEARLRCSPMKGHSHVYWYRQLPEEGLKFMVYLQKENIIDESGMPKERFSAEFPKEGPSILRIQQVVRGDSAAYFCASSPSGINTEAFFGQGTRLTVV.

The rearrangement links TRBV6-5 to TRBJ1-5, with 10 bases aligning to TRBD1. V was pared by 8 bases and J by 7 bases, with 5 bases of the junction left unmatched. There are 13 residues in the CDR3. CDR1 MNHEY and CDR2 SVGAGI come from the germline V gene. The CDR3, as DNA: TGTGCCAGCGCGACAGGGGGCGGGCAGCCCCAGCATTTT. It codes for CASATGGGQPQHF.

The V gene is TRBV12-3 or TRBV12-4, the J gene TRBJ1-1, with TRBD1 identical over 9 bases. The CDR3 contains 13 residues. J gave up 1 base and V 7 bases, and 1 base lay outside the gene matches. The CDR3 sequence is CASMTGGNTEAFF. In DNA, the CDR3 is TGTGCCAGCATGACAGGGGGGAACACTGAAGCTTTCTTT.

The rearrangement uses TRBV3-1 (or the pseudogene TRBV3-2) and TRBJ2-6; D is ambiguous. CDR1 is LGHDT and CDR2 is YNNKEL in the germline V gene (reference sequence). Deletions cut 6 bases from V and 3 bases from J, with 9 bases between. This CDR3 has 14 residues. The CDR3 DNA is TGTGCCAGCAGGCCATCTAATGGGGCCAACGTCCTGACTTTC. Its translation: CASRPSNGANVLTF.

The gene calls are TRBV7-2 and TRBJ1-5; 8 nucleotides match TRBD1. The CDR3 is made up of 14 amino acids. The V and J ends lost 5 bases and 2 bases, in that order; junction bases with no gene match: 2. The germline gives CDR1 SGHTA, CDR2 FQGNSA. The CDR3: CASSPTGGNQPQHF. As DNA, the CDR3 is TGTGCCAGCAGCCCGACAGGGGGCAATCAGCCCCAGCATTTT. Full variable domain (rest looked up from reference TRBV7-2 and TRBJ1-5): GAGVSQSPSNKVTEKGKDVELRCDPISGHTALYWYRQSLGQGLEFLIYFQGNSAPDKSGLPSDRFSAERTGGSVSTLTIQRTQQEDSAVYLCASSPTGGNQPQHFGDGTRLSIL.

The chain links TRBV4-1 to TRBJ2-7; D call uncertain. The germline V and J ends were trimmed by 1 base and 2 bases, with 15 bases remaining between them. CDR1 is MGHRA, CDR2 YSYEKL, per germline. The CDR3 runs 16 residues. The CDR3 DNA reads TGCGCCAGCAGCCAAGGTAGCCCTCCCACCACCTACGAGCAGTACTTC. It encodes CASSQGSPPTTYEQYF.